This T cell receptor (beta chain) was retrieved from a study of blood T cell repertoires in COVID-19. Participants were aged about 18 to 90 years, lived in about two dozen US areas, and enrolled virtually. Grouping used clinical history reported by participants in a survey and questionnaire. Source study methods: Reference gene primer amplification gave nucleated cell count estimates. TCRdb's copy holds only in-frame clones and misses some; the assay was immunoSEQ multiplex PCR. V and J calls and clone size follow that table, whereas D and trimming were derived from the DNA. The table lists some 190,000 clones, 75% to 90% of them singletons, with roughly 2.4% in the top ten. A word on this clone: The sample carries other DNA sequences with the same CDR3.

Trimming stripped 0 bases from V and 2 bases from J, with 8 bases between. The germline gives CDR1 SGHRS, CDR2 YFSETQ. There are 14 residues in the CDR3. The chain carries TRBV5-1 and TRBJ2-5; weak D call: TRBD2 (6 bases). The sequence came from a woman aged 40 to 49 with acute COVID-19. Material for sequencing was PBMCs or T cells enriched from blood (not recorded which). Written as DNA, the CDR3 is TGCGCCAGCAGCTTGGGAGGAGGGCAAGAGACCCAGTACTTC. It encodes CASSLGGGQETQYF.